This T cell receptor beta chain originates from a study of beta chain features in type 1 diabetes. Expressed TCRB transcripts were sequenced because the entire RNA isolate underwent reverse transcription. The table came from immunoSEQ multiplex PCR; TCRdb's copy has only in-frame clones and leaves some out. Of 120,000 to 150,000 clones in the sample, roughly 50% were seen once. This clone was picked up a small number of times. This CDR3 spans 16 amino acids. Per germline, CDR1 MNHNY and CDR2 SVGAGI (reference sequence). The ends lost 4 bases at V and 4 bases at J; junction bases unmatched: 9. V gene TRBV6-6 combines with J gene TRBJ2-3; 9 bases match TRBD1. This TCR was sampled from a man in his late teens or twenties in good health. Sequenced sample: Tregs from blood. CDR3 residues: CASSSHDRGGSDTQYF. CDR3 nucleotides: TGTGCCAGCAGTTCGCATGACAGGGGGGGCTCAGATACGCAGTATTTT.